Listed below are T cell receptor beta chains from one sample, sequenced in a study of blood T cell repertoires in COVID-19. Measured with immunoSEQ multiplex PCR; TCRdb has only the in-frame clones, and not every one. The sample contains around 260,000 clones, approximately 85% of which appear only once. Specimen: peripheral blood. These receptors originate from a human donor with COVID-19, enrolled during active disease. The donor label of this sample is uncertain. CDR3s include the opening cysteine and the closing phenylalanine or tryptophan. The D gene is left open where the match is weak. For some rows the clone size is stated as once, few or many, or as a class when expanded; others skip it.

cdr3_nt	cdr3_aa	j_call	d_call	clone_size	v_call
TGTGCCAGCAGCCAAGATCTTGGAGGGGCGGGAACCTCCTACAATGAGCAGTTCTTC	CASSQDLGGAGTSYNEQFF	TRBJ2-1	-	-	TRBV3-1/TRBV3-2
TGTGCCAGCAGTTTTGACAGGGGTGGCGAAAAACTGTTTTTT	CASSFDRGGEKLFF	TRBJ1-4	TRBD1	-	TRBV27
TGTGCCAGCAGCCCGGACAGGGTCTCTGGCTACACCTTC	CASSPDRVSGYTF	TRBJ1-2	TRBD1	-	TRBV6-5
TGTGCCAGCACTCGCCGGGGGATGGATGGAGATACGCAGTATTTT	CASTRRGMDGDTQYF	TRBJ2-3	-	once	TRBV7-9
TGCAGCCTCCAAAAGGGGGGGCTAAAAACTGAAGCTTTCTTT	CSLQKGGLKTEAFF	TRBJ1-1	-	-	TRBV29-1
TGTGCCAGCAGTCCCCACGAGCGGGAATGGAATGAGCAGTTCTTC	CASSPHEREWNEQFF	TRBJ2-1	TRBD2	-	TRBV6-2/TRBV6-3
TGTGCCACCAGCAGAGATATCAGCGGGAGGGGGAATGAGCAGTTCTTC	CATSRDISGRGNEQFF	TRBJ2-1	TRBD2	-	TRBV15
TGTGCCAGTAGTACAGGACAGGGTAGGTATCAGCCCCAGCATTTT	CASSTGQGRYQPQHF	TRBJ1-5	TRBD1	-	TRBV19
TGCGCCAGCTCCGTGGACAGGGAGGGCGGCTACACCTTC	CASSVDREGGYTF	TRBJ1-2	TRBD1	-	TRBV10-2
TGTGCCAGCTCACCAGGCTGGAACACCGGGGAGCTGTTTTTT	CASSPGWNTGELFF	TRBJ2-2	-	-	TRBV18
TGTGCCAGCAGCCTGAGACAGGGAAACAATCAGCCCCAGCATTTT	CASSLRQGNNQPQHF	TRBJ1-5	TRBD1	few	TRBV28
TGTGCCAGCAGTGAACGTACAGGGACTAATGAAAAACTGTTTTTT	CASSERTGTNEKLFF	TRBJ1-4	-	-	TRBV2
TGTGCCAGCAGTTATAACACGAACACTGAAGCTTTCTTT	CASSYNTNTEAFF	TRBJ1-1	-	-	TRBV27
TGCGCCAGCAGCCAAGGCCACAGGGGGCAAGACGAGCAGTACTTC	CASSQGHRGQDEQYF	TRBJ2-7	TRBD1	-	TRBV4-3